This T cell receptor (beta chain) was recovered during a study of blood T cell repertoires in COVID-19. On the study more broadly: Samples representing acute and convalescent COVID-19 were sourced from the United States, Italy and Spain. PBMCs, B-cell-depleted T cells, or T cells provided the cDNA or gDNA that made up the material.

The assay was immunoSEQ multiplex PCR, and TCRdb's table has in-frame clones only and misses some. This repertoire shows 150,000 to 200,000 clones, approximately 95% found once; its top ten account for roughly 2%. Trimming left V 5 bases short and J 7 bases short, with 20 bases between. The CDR3 extends over 15 amino acids. CDR1 and CDR2 (germline): MGHDK, SYGVNS. This clonotype was sampled from an older woman with COVID-19, enrolled during active disease. V usage is TRBV25-1 and J usage is TRBJ1-2; perhaps TRBD1 as D (5 bases). Sample: peripheral blood. The CDR3 DNA is TGTGCCAGCAGTTGGGGAGGGCAGGGCAAGCCTGGCTACACCTTC. Translated, it gives CASSWGGQGKPGYTF.